The 21 T cell receptor beta chains below all came from one sample that was sequenced in a study of T cells in Graves' hyperthyroidism and ophthalmopathy. Researchers amplified the TCR beta CDR3 regions from RNA transcripts. HTBI primers were used for first-round RT-PCR of the TCR CDR3. Each CDR3 protein gets one entry after TCRdb re-called the multiplex PCR reads with MiXCR. The table includes almost 350,000 distinct CDR3 sequences, around 18% detected once. The sequencing input was blood. Receptors originate from a woman between 35 and 50 years old with Graves' ophthalmopathy.

J is TRBJ1-2 and V is TRBV28, with 12 bases that match TRBD1. V lost 2 bases to trimming and J lost 6 bases; unmatched junction nucleotides: 10. CDR3 size: 17 residues. The germline gives CDR1 MDHEN, CDR2 SYDVKM. CDR3 DNA: TGTGCCAGCAGTTTACCGGGACAGGGGGCGTTCTCCGATGGCTACACCTTC. Its translation: CASSLPGQGAFSDGYTF.

This clonotype has a count of ten or more. The genes are TRBV12-3 or TRBV12-4 and TRBJ1-5; possibly TRBD1 for D (5 bases). V was cut by 3 bases and J by 5 bases, with 8 bases left in between. The CDR3 length is 13 residues. The CDR3 loop reads CASSFAGDQPQHF. The DNA for the CDR3 is TGTGCCAGCAGTTTTGCGGGGGATCAGCCCCAGCATTTT.

At least ten counts were recorded for this clonotype. This chain links TRBV27 with TRBJ2-2; 7 nucleotides align to TRBD2. Germline V gene sequence: CDR1 MNHEY, CDR2 SMNVEV (reference sequence). Trimming cost V 3 bases and J 4 bases; bases outside gene matches: 8. The CDR3 has 16 residues. The CDR3 here is CASSFYWGGSTGELFF. The CDR3 DNA reads as TGTGCCAGCAGTTTCTACTGGGGGGGGAGCACCGGGGAGCTGTTTTTT.

This clonotype was observed many times. The chain has TRBV6-5 and TRBJ1-1, with 8 bases that match TRBD1. This CDR3 spans 14 amino acids. Germline values: CDR1 MNHEY, CDR2 SVGAGI. V was pared by 4 bases and J by 2 bases, with 3 bases of the junction left unmatched. Here the CDR3 reads CASSSGQVNTEAFF. CDR3 bases: TGTGCCAGCAGTTCGGGACAGGTCAACACTGAAGCTTTCTTT.

The sample holds many counts of this clonotype. The V gene is TRBV20-1, the J gene TRBJ2-5, with TRBD1 matching 7 bases. The CDR3 runs 14 residues. Trimming at V came to 1 base and at J to 5 bases, leaving 7 bases not matched to a gene. Germline V gene lookup returns CDR1 DFQATT and CDR2 SNEGSKA (reference sequence). The CDR3, as DNA: TGCAGTGCTAGAGCACGGGACAGTTGGGAGACCCAGTACTTC. Amino acid sequence: CSARARDSWETQYF.

The chain has TRBV6-1 and TRBJ2-7; the D gene is possibly TRBD2 (7 bases). The V end lost 8 bases, the J end lost 0 bases, and 17 bases lay between the germline ends. The CDR3 is made up of 15 amino acids. From germline, CDR1 is MNHNS and CDR2 SASEGT. CDR3 loop: CASRWTAGSSYEQYF. CDR3 bases: TGTGCCAGCCGGTGGACAGCGGGAAGCTCCTACGAGCAGTACTTC.

At least ten counts were recorded for this clonotype. The chain combines TRBV11-2 with TRBJ1-5; D remains ambiguous. The CDR3 is 12 amino acids. Germline values: CDR1 SGHAT, CDR2 FQNNGV. The V end was cut by 1 base, the J end by 9 bases, with 7 bases between. CDR3 region: CASSLGAGPQHF. The DNA for the CDR3 is TGTGCCAGCAGCTTAGGAGCAGGGCCCCAGCATTTT. Full variable domain (outside the CDR3, taken from reference TRBV11-2 and TRBJ1-5): EAGVAQSPRYKIIEKRQSVAFWCNPISGHATLYWYQQILGQGPKLLIQFQNNGVVDDSQLPKDRFSAERLKGVDSTLKIQPAKLEDSAVYLCASSLGAGPQHFGDGTRLSIL.

This clonotype was observed at least ten times. This chain uses TRBV13 with TRBJ2-7; the D gene is possibly TRBD1 (5 bases). The V gene's germline CDR1 is PRHDT and CDR2 FYEKMQ (reference sequence). The length of the CDR3 is 13 residues. Trimming left V 0 bases short and J 6 bases short, with 9 bases between. The CDR3 loop is CASSLGAGREQYF. Written as DNA, the CDR3 is TGTGCCAGCAGCTTAGGAGCAGGGCGCGAGCAGTACTTC.

This clonotype was observed many times. V usage is TRBV10-1 and J usage is TRBJ2-2; D might be TRBD2 (5 bases). Trimming stripped 2 bases from V and 1 base from J, with 11 bases between. CDR1 and CDR2 from the germline V gene are WNHNN and SYGVQD (reference sequence). This CDR3 spans 16 amino acids. CDR3 protein: CASSELPAENTGELFF. The CDR3 region has the DNA TGCGCCAGCAGTGAGCTGCCAGCGGAGAACACCGGGGAGCTGTTTTTT.

The chain uses TRBV7-9 and TRBJ2-5, with D unclear. V lost 2 bases and J 5 bases, leaving 12 bases between the germline ends. The CDR3 sequence is 14 residues long. Germline-derived CDR1 and CDR2 are SEHNR and FQNEAQ (reference sequence). DNA of the CDR3: TGTGCCAGCAGCTTATCGGTCAGTGCGGAGACCCAGTACTTC. The encoded protein is CASSLSVSAETQYF.

The chain couples TRBV12-3 or TRBV12-4 to TRBJ1-4, with D unresolved. CDR3 length: 13 amino acids. Trimming cost V 5 bases and J 7 bases, with 11 bases left between them. In DNA form, the CDR3 reads TGTGCCAGCAGTGTCCGGGGAGGTGAAAAACTGTTTTTT. It yields the protein CASSVRGGEKLFF.

This clonotype was seen repeatedly, ten times or more. The chain couples TRBV4-2 to TRBJ1-2; D is ambiguous. The CDR3 totals 14 residues. The germline V gene encodes CDR1 LGHNA and CDR2 YNFKEQ. Trimming took off 5 bases at V and 4 bases at J, with 14 bases between the two ends. CDR3 sequence: CASSKSGVSYGYTF. For the CDR3, the DNA is TGTGCCAGCAGCAAAAGCGGGGTGTCCTATGGCTACACCTTC.

This clonotype has a count of ten or more. This chain connects TRBV20-1 to TRBJ2-2, with a tentative D call TRBD1 (5 bases). Germline CDR1 reads DFQATT; CDR2 reads SNEGSKA (reference sequence). This CDR3 has 11 amino acids. The V end was cut by 5 bases, the J end by 8 bases, with 9 bases between. CDR3 sequence (DNA): TGCAGTGCTCTACGACAGGGGGAGCTGTTTTTT. Translated: CSALRQGELFF.

Ten or more counts support this clonotype. The V and J genes are TRBV7-9 and TRBJ2-2; D remains unclear. CDR3 length equals 15 residues. Between the trimmed V and J ends, which lost 1 base and 2 bases, there was a span of 8 bases. Germline V lookup: CDR1 SEHNR, CDR2 FQNEAQ (reference sequence). The CDR3 is CASSLERSNTGELFF. DNA of the CDR3: TGTGCCAGCAGCTTAGAACGGAGCAACACCGGGGAGCTGTTTTTT.

In this sample, this clonotype turned up many times. This chain uses TRBV5-5 with TRBJ1-2, with no clear D. This CDR3 region has 14 residues. V was cut by 0 bases and J by 8 bases, with 14 bases left in between. Germline V CDR1 and CDR2: SGHKS, YYEKEE (reference sequence). The CDR3 protein is CASSLEVPPRGYTF. The CDR3 bases are TGTGCCAGCAGCTTGGAAGTCCCACCTCGCGGCTACACCTTC. The full variable domain, completed using reference TRBV5-5 and TRBJ1-2, is DAGVTQSPTHLIKTRGQQVTLRCSPISGHKSVSWYQQVLGQGPQFIFQYYEKEERGRGNFPDRFSARQFPNYSSELNVNALLLGDSALYLCASSLEVPPRGYTFGSGTRLTVV.

This clonotype was seen at least ten times. The chain has TRBV28 and TRBJ2-5; D is uncertain. V shed 1 base and J shed 2 bases, with 14 bases lying between them. The CDR3 length is 16 residues. CDR1 is MDHEN and CDR2 is SYDVKM in the germline V gene. CDR3 DNA sequence: TGTGCCAGCAGTTTATCGGCAGAGAGCTGGCAAGAGACCCAGTACTTC. The encoded protein is CASSLSAESWQETQYF.

This clonotype showed up many times. The chain couples TRBV5-4 to TRBJ2-5, with 13 bases identical to TRBD2. The CDR3 spans 15 residues. The junction had 2 bases not matched to a gene; V was cut back by 1 base and J by 5 bases. CDR1 SGHNT and CDR2 YYREEE come from the germline V gene (reference sequence). CDR3 sequence reads: CASSLRTSGSETQYF. CDR3 DNA: TGTGCCAGCAGCTTGAGGACTAGCGGGAGTGAGACCCAGTACTTC.

This clonotype was recorded at least ten times. This chain uses TRBV28 with TRBJ1-5, with D uncertain. V lost 6 bases and J lost 4, with 10 bases in between. The CDR3 has 13 residues. Germline CDR1 and CDR2: MDHEN and SYDVKM. The chain's CDR3 is CASRNKRNQPQHF. Written as DNA, the CDR3 is TGTGCCAGCAGGAATAAAAGGAATCAGCCCCAGCATTTT.

At least ten counts were recorded for this clonotype. The chain uses TRBV2 and TRBJ1-2; no reliable D call. In germline, CDR1 is SNHLY, CDR2 FYNNEI. Trimming removed 6 bases from V and 6 bases from J, with 17 bases in between. This CDR3 is 14 amino acids long. CDR3 protein: CASSGQSDTHGYTF. The CDR3, as DNA: TGTGCCAGCAGCGGTCAGTCAGACACCCATGGCTACACCTTC.

CDR3 sequence reads: CASSGTRGEQYF. The CDR3 coding sequence is TGTGCCAGCAGCGGAACACGAGGCGAGCAGTACTTC. The V gene is TRBV11-2, the J gene TRBJ2-7; D is uncertain. V was pared by 5 bases and J by 6 bases, with 11 bases between. Germline CDR1 SGHAT, CDR2 FQNNGV. The CDR3 has 12 amino acids.

This clonotype was detected ten times or more. The gene calls are TRBV19 and TRBJ1-1; D not certain. Trimming stripped 4 bases from V and 5 bases from J, with 11 bases between. Germline-derived CDR1 and CDR2 are LNHDA and SQIVND (reference sequence). This CDR3 comprises 13 residues. In DNA, the CDR3 is TGTGCCAGTAGTAGAACCGGGAGTACTGAAGCTTTCTTT. Its protein product is CASSRTGSTEAFF.